Shown below are 22 T cell receptor beta chains from a single sample sequenced in a study of T-cell reconstitution after alpha-beta-depleted transplantation in children. This sample's TCRbeta library carried unique molecular identifier barcodes. Via MiXCR, TCRdb re-called the PCR reads, giving one row per CDR3 protein. The sample has some 640,000 distinct CDR3 sequences, 16% seen once; the top ten hold under 1.2%. This sample comprised PBMCs from the stem cell graft donor, obtained from the stem cell graft. These receptors all stem from a human donor who donated a stem cell graft to a child with acute myeloid leukemia.

CDR3 residues: CASLGFGEETQYF. CDR3 DNA: TGTGCCAGCCTAGGATTTGGGGAAGAGACCCAGTACTTC. The chain uses TRBV12-3 or TRBV12-4 and TRBJ2-5; D is undetermined. V dropped 8 bases and J dropped 3 bases, with 13 bases sitting between them. The CDR3 covers 13 residues.

The genes are TRBV12-3 or TRBV12-4 and TRBJ1-4; 10 bases map to TRBD1. CDR3 length equals 15 residues. V lost 6 bases, J lost 6 bases, and 7 bases stayed unmatched. The CDR3 here is CASRLTGTGDEKLFF. The DNA of the CDR3 is TGTGCCAGCAGATTAACCGGGACAGGGGATGAAAAACTGTTTTTT.

This clonotype turned up a few times. The chain recombines TRBV27 with TRBJ2-1; D call uncertain. This CDR3 is 13 amino acids long. Trimming cost V 6 bases and J 7 bases, with 13 bases left between them. The germline CDR1 and CDR2 sequences are MNHEY and SMNVEV (reference sequence). The CDR3 loop is CASSPSGRNEQFF. CDR3 DNA: TGTGCCAGCAGCCCCTCAGGTAGGAATGAGCAGTTCTTC.

This clonotype was detected only a few times. This chain connects TRBV6-2 or TRBV6-3 to TRBJ2-1, with 7 bases fitting TRBD2. V gave up 5 bases and J gave up 0 bases; unmatched junction bases: 10. Germline-derived CDR1 and CDR2 are MNHEY and SVGEGT. CDR3 length: 17 amino acids. The CDR3 region is CASSPHEAGHSYNEQFF. Written as DNA, the CDR3 is TGTGCCAGCAGTCCTCACGAAGCGGGGCACTCCTACAATGAGCAGTTCTTC.

Here the CDR3 reads CASSPATGFTYEQYV. Written as DNA, the CDR3 is TGTGCCAGCAGCCCCGCGACAGGATTTACCTACGAGCAGTACGTC. This sequence joins TRBV7-2 and TRBJ2-7; possible D gene TRBD1, 6 bases. CDR3 length: 15 residues. Trimming removed 5 bases at V and 2 bases at J, with 16 bases between. The germline CDR1 and CDR2 sequences are SGHTA and FQGNSA.

This clonotype was detected ten times or more. CDR3 region: CASSFNRANTEAFF. The CDR3 DNA reads as TGTGCCAGCAGTTTCAACCGGGCCAACACTGAAGCTTTCTTT. The chain has TRBV6-5 and TRBJ1-1, with D unresolved. This CDR3 region has 14 residues. Germline V lookup: CDR1 MNHEY, CDR2 SVGAGI. V was shortened by 4 bases and J by 2 bases, with 11 bases between the two germline ends.

Ten or more counts support this clonotype. This CDR3 is CASSDSGGLEGYTF. DNA of the CDR3: TGTGCCAGCAGTGACTCGGGGGGCCTGGAGGGCTACACCTTC. The V call is TRBV6-4, the J call TRBJ1-2; a possible D gene is TRBD1 (6 bases). The germline V gene has CDR1 MRHNA and CDR2 SNTAGT. V lost 0 bases to trimming and J lost 8 bases, with 13 bases between them. CDR3 size: 14 residues.

Only a few counts were recorded for this clonotype. The rearrangement links TRBV11-2 to TRBJ2-6, with D maybe TRBD1 (5 bases). There are 18 residues in the CDR3. Germline CDR1 SGHAT, CDR2 FQNNGV. V was clipped by 5 bases and J by 0 bases, with 17 bases between them. The CDR3 DNA follows: TGTGCCAGCAGCACCAGACAGCTTTCTTCCTCTGGGGCCAACGTCCTGACTTTC. Its protein product is CASSTRQLSSSGANVLTF.

This clonotype was observed a few times. The CDR3: CASSLGNRAFF. In nucleotides, the CDR3 is TGTGCCAGCAGCTTGGGGAACAGGGCTTTCTTT. The J gene is TRBJ1-1, the V gene TRBV5-6, with TRBD1 as a possible D gene (5 bases). Trimming removed 0 bases from V and 11 bases from J, with 8 bases in between. The CDR3 spans 11 residues. CDR1 and CDR2 from the germline V gene are SGHDT and YYEEEE.

The chain links TRBV29-1 to TRBJ2-7; 8 bases are shared with TRBD1. Losses at the gene ends were 6 bases for V and 5 bases for J; bases not matched to a gene: 6. Germline V gene data show CDR1 as SQVTM and CDR2 as ANQGSEA. The CDR3 length is 12 residues. CDR3 DNA: TGCAGCGTACAGGGGGTGAAGGACGAGCAGTACTTC. It encodes CSVQGVKDEQYF.

This chain links TRBV7-8 with TRBJ2-5; 10 bases align to TRBD2. This CDR3 is built from 18 residues. With V trimmed by 1 base and J by 0 bases, 8 bases remained unmatched. The germline V gene encodes CDR1 SGHVS and CDR2 FQNEAQ. CDR3: CASSLEVSGGRYQETQYF. CDR3 coding DNA: TGTGCCAGCAGCTTAGAAGTTAGCGGGGGGCGGTACCAAGAGACCCAGTACTTC.

The gene calls are TRBV20-1 and TRBJ1-1, with 7 bases that match TRBD1. Looked up from germline, CDR1 is DFQATT and CDR2 is SNEGSKA (reference sequence). CDR3 length equals 13 residues. V dropped 2 bases and J dropped 11; count of bases not matched to a gene: 11. The CDR3 nucleotides are TGCAGTGCTAGATTGACAGGGAGGCCGGCGGCTTTCTTT. Its translation is CSARLTGRPAAFF.

This clonotype was found a few times. This chain uses TRBV6-1 with TRBJ2-7, with D possibly TRBD1 on 6 matching bases. V lost 2 bases to trimming and J lost 0 bases, with 14 bases between them. The CDR3 totals 16 residues. CDR1 is MNHNS, CDR2 SASEGT, per germline. The CDR3 here is CASSEYGGVGSYEQYV. DNA for the CDR3: TGTGCCAGCAGTGAATATGGGGGCGTAGGCTCCTACGAGCAGTACGTC.

The V gene is TRBV6-1, the J gene TRBJ1-1, with D perhaps matching TRBD1 (6 bases). The germline V gene encodes CDR1 MNHNS and CDR2 SASEGT. CDR3 length: 15 amino acids. V lost 4 bases to trimming and J lost 13 bases, with 25 bases between them. CDR3 region: CASSGGDTFLLRGFF. Written as DNA, the CDR3 is TGTGCCAGCAGTGGCGGGGACACCTTCCTCCTGAGGGGTTTCTTT.

This clonotype showed up just once. V gene TRBV6-5 combines with J gene TRBJ2-2; the D is unclear. V was pared by 8 bases and J by 6 bases, with 7 bases between. The CDR3 consists of 11 residues. The germline V gene has CDR1 MNHEY and CDR2 SVGAGI. The CDR3 protein is CASRTSGELFF. The CDR3 coding sequence is TGTGCCAGCCGAACTTCCGGGGAGCTGTTTTTT.

The chain has TRBV15 and TRBJ1-1, with D possibly TRBD1 on 5 matching bases. The V gene lost 1 base and the J gene lost 5 bases, with 20 bases spanning the gap. There are 17 residues in the CDR3. Per germline, CDR1 LNHNV and CDR2 YYDKDF (reference sequence). CDR3 sequence (DNA): TGTGCCACCAGCAGAGGGGACCTATCTTGGGGTGAGACTGAAGCTTTCTTT. It specifies CATSRGDLSWGETEAFF.

A few counts support this clonotype. This rearrangement joins TRBV28 to TRBJ1-5; D ambiguous. V was shortened by 3 bases and J by 0 bases, with 9 bases between the two germline ends. CDR1 and CDR2 (germline): MDHEN, SYDVKM. This CDR3 region has 15 residues. The CDR3, as DNA: TGTGCCAGCAGTTTTGGTACAGATAGCAATCAGCCCCAGCATTTT. Translating gives CASSFGTDSNQPQHF. The variable domain in full, with the rest retrieved from reference TRBV28 and TRBJ1-5, is DVKVTQSSRYLVKRTGEKVFLECVQDMDHENMFWYRQDPGLGLRLIYFSYDVKMKEKGDIPEGYSVSREKKERFSLILESASTNQTSMYLCASSFGTDSNQPQHFGDGTRLSIL.

The chain employs TRBV4-3 and TRBJ1-4, with 8 positions matching TRBD1. The CDR3 is made up of 17 amino acids. Trimming cost V 2 bases and J 5 bases; bases outside gene matches: 10. CDR1 LGHNA and CDR2 YSLEER come from the germline V gene. CDR3 sequence (DNA): TGCGCCAGCAGCCAAACTCCAGACAGGGGTGACAATGAAAAACTGTTTTTT. This encodes CASSQTPDRGDNEKLFF.

The J gene is TRBJ1-5, the V gene TRBV30; 8 bases are shared with TRBD1. After removal of 1 base from V and 7 bases from J, the junction contained 9 bases not matched to a gene. CDR1 is GTSNPN, CDR2 SVGIG, per germline (reference sequence). The CDR3 sequence is 15 residues long. The CDR3 region is CAWSAGGYIGQPQHF. The CDR3 DNA follows: TGTGCCTGGAGTGCAGGGGGCTATATCGGACAGCCCCAGCATTTT.

This clonotype was counted between two and nine times. This chain connects TRBV5-5 to TRBJ1-2, with TRBD1 as a possible D gene (6 bases). Looked up from germline, CDR1 is SGHKS and CDR2 is YYEKEE (reference sequence). The CDR3 is made up of 14 amino acids. Trimming removed 4 bases from V and 6 bases from J, with 16 bases in between. This CDR3 is CASSGLQGQDGYTF. CDR3 DNA: TGTGCCAGCAGCGGCCTACAGGGTCAAGATGGCTACACCTTC.

The rearrangement uses TRBV6-1 and TRBJ2-1, with a tentative D call TRBD2 (6 bases). V lost 6 bases and J lost 9, with 21 bases in between. The CDR3 loop spans 15 amino acids. Germline V CDR1 and CDR2: MNHNS, SASEGT. CDR3 in DNA: TGTGCCAGCAGAGATAGCGGTTTCGGAGTGGGTGAGCAGTTCTTC. It specifies CASRDSGFGVGEQFF.

This chain uses TRBV7-9 with TRBJ2-7, with 12 positions matching TRBD2. Germline CDR1 reads SEHNR; CDR2 reads FQNEAQ (reference sequence). Losses at the gene ends were 3 bases for V and 5 bases for J; bases not matched to a gene: 8. This CDR3 is built from 16 residues. The CDR3 region is CASSFPSGGAIHEQYF. CDR3 nucleotide sequence: TGTGCCAGCAGCTTCCCTAGCGGGGGGGCTATCCACGAGCAGTACTTC.